This T cell receptor (beta chain) was recovered during a study of T-cell memory formation after mild COVID-19. Overall study: TCR clusters mostly belonged to single donors.

The table lists this clonotype with a few counts. The antigen is unknown. TCRdb analysed the 5' RACE reads with MiXCR anew, one entry per CDR3 protein. The profile shows about 450,000 distinct CDR3 sequences, 20% to 30% of them singletons. V was cut by 0 bases and J by 0 bases, with 6 bases left in between. Germline loops: CDR1 LNHNV, CDR2 YYDKDF (reference sequence). This CDR3 comprises 15 residues. Regarding the study as a whole: The appearance of some responding clones in pre-infection memory suggested that cross-reactive memory joined. The main location of contracting CD4+ clones was CM and EM, and that of contracting CD8+ clones was EMRA.

The sample comprised PBMCs or a T cell subset sorted from them (not recorded which). This rearrangement joins TRBV15 to TRBJ2-4; D gene uncertain. This TCR was recovered from an adult woman who had mild COVID-19 (a few samples of this study predate the infection). Cell type and time point are not known. CDR3 amino acids: CATSREELAKNIQYF. In nucleotides, the CDR3 is TGTGCCACCAGCAGAGAGGAACTAGCCAAAAACATTCAGTACTTC.